The clone carrying this T cell receptor beta chain was found a few times. Its cognate antigen is unknown. The sample originates from a study of beta chain features in type 1 diabetes. Findings and limits, study-wide: People with Type 1 diabetes carried modestly yet significantly shorter TCRB CDR3s in all four CD4+ subsets. Patients showed naive, central memory and Treg TCRB repertoires that appeared more similar than those of healthy donors. TCRB rearrangement may or may not be influenced by HLA type; here this remained unresolved.

The V end was cut by 0 bases, the J end by 1 base, with 7 bases between. The CDR3 is made up of 15 amino acids. From germline, CDR1 is SGDLS and CDR2 YYNGEE. Blood was drawn once from each donor into heparinised tubes. The draws averaged about 120 mL. CD45RO/CCR7/CD25/CD127/CD95/CD27 staining was used to isolate CD4+ naive, central memory, regulatory and stem cell-like memory cells by sorting. Every isolated RNA sample was fully reverse transcribed, so sequencing captured expressed TCRB transcripts. TCRdb's table, derived via immunoSEQ multiplex PCR, lists solely in-frame clones and lacks some. The top ten hold 0.028% of the sample, which has more than 250,000 clones, 20% seen once.

The sequenced sample was naive CD4+ T cells from blood. The chain uses TRBV9 and TRBJ2-2, with a weak D call TRBD1 (5 bases). The receptor was derived from a woman in her thirties or forties with type 1 diabetes. The CDR3 is CASSVVGENTGELFF. The CDR3 nucleotides read TGTGCCAGCAGCGTAGTAGGGGAGAACACCGGGGAGCTGTTTTTT.